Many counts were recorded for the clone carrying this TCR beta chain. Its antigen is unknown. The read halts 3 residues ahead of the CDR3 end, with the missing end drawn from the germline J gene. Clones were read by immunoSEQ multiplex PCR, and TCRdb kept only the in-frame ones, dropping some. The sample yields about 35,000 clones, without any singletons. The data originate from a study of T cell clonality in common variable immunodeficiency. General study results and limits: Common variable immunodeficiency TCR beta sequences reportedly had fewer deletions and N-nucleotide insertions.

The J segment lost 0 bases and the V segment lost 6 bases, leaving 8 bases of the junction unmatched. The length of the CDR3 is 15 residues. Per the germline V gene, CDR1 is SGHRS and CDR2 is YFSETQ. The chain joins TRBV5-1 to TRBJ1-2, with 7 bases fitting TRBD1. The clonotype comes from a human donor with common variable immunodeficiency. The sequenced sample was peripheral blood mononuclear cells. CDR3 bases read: TGCGCCAGCATGATCCCTGGGACAGCTAACTATGGC. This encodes CASMIPGTANYG. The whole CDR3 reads CASMIPGTANYGYTF.